The clone carrying this T cell receptor (beta chain) occurred many times. In the original processing: Scientists estimated how many nucleated cells there were by amplifying reference gene primers. The repertoire was sequenced with immunoSEQ multiplex PCR; TCRdb's copy has only in-frame clones and lacks some. V and J calls and clone size are given by that table; D and trimming were obtained from the DNA. The sample holds some 300,000 clones, around four fifths seen once. The data belong to a study of blood T cell repertoires in COVID-19. The wider study: Donors in the United States, Italy and Spain gave samples during acute or convalescent COVID-19. T cells, B-cell-depleted T cells, or PBMCs supplied cDNA or gDNA.

Trimming cost V 0 bases and J 7 bases, with 17 bases left between them. Looked up from germline, CDR1 is LGHNA and CDR2 is YNFKEQ. The CDR3 is made up of 16 amino acids. The TCR sequence derives from a woman in her 50s with active or convalescent COVID-19. The J gene is TRBJ2-3, the V gene TRBV4-2; a weak D match, TRBD1 (6 bases). The sample taken for sequencing was peripheral blood. The CDR3 DNA follows: TGTGCCAGCAGCCAAGAAGCATCCCATGGGACAAATACGCAGTATTTT. Translated: CASSQEASHGTNTQYF.